These 32 T cell receptor beta chains share one sample of origin, sequenced in a study of shared clonotypes between healthy human individuals. This table comes from immunoSEQ multiplex PCR, and its TCRdb copy is limited to in-frame clones, with some not included. The sample includes roughly 850,000 clones, roughly 96% seen only once; the top ten take over 0.2%. As defined, naive CD8 cells were CD45RO-negative and positively selected for CCR7, with terminally differentiated effector memory CD45RA+ cells excluded. Sequencing was done on a sample of naive CD8+ T cells sorted from blood. These receptors originate from a man in his thirties or forties in good health.

J is TRBJ2-6 and V is TRBV27; a possible D gene is TRBD1 (6 bases). This CDR3 region has 14 residues. V was shortened by 4 bases and J by 4 bases, with 8 bases between the two germline ends. CDR1 is MNHEY and CDR2 is SMNVEV in the germline V gene (reference sequence). The CDR3 bases are TGTGCCAGCAGTTACAGGGCCGGGGCCAACGTCCTGACTTTC. Translated: CASSYRAGANVLTF. Complete variable domain (other parts from reference TRBV27 and TRBJ2-6): EAQVTQNPRYLITVTGKKLTVTCSQNMNHEYMSWYRQDPGLGLRQIYYSMNVEVTDKGDVPEGYKVSRKEKRNFPLILESPSPNQTSLYFCASSYRAGANVLTFGAGSRLTVL.

The chain combines TRBV5-4 with TRBJ2-3, with D unclear. This CDR3 is built from 14 residues. Per the germline V gene, CDR1 is SGHNT and CDR2 is YYREEE (reference sequence). Trimming cost V 6 bases and J 2 bases, with 13 bases left between them. CDR3 bases: TGTGCCAGCACCATCGGACGAGTCACAGATACGCAGTATTTT. It yields the protein CASTIGRVTDTQYF.

The chain recombines TRBV7-8 with TRBJ1-1, with D possibly matching TRBD1 (5 bases). Trimming took off 5 bases at V and 4 bases at J, with 14 bases between the two ends. The CDR3 has 14 amino acids. CDR1 is SGHVS, CDR2 FQNEAQ, per germline. CDR3 protein: CASSPRGGSTEAFF. In DNA, the CDR3 is TGTGCCAGCAGCCCGCGGGGCGGCTCCACTGAAGCTTTCTTT.

This rearrangement joins TRBV5-1 to TRBJ2-2; unclear D gene. Germline CDR1 and CDR2: SGHRS and YFSETQ. Trimming pared 0 bases from V and 2 bases from J, leaving 5 bases between. The CDR3 totals 14 residues. CDR3 sequence reads: CASSLGFNTGELFF. CDR3 bases: TGCGCCAGCAGCTTGGGGTTTAACACCGGGGAGCTGTTTTTT.

Points on this clone: At one end the junction does not follow the germline gene, possibly because of a read error. The chain is built from TRBV7-3 and TRBJ1-1; D call uncertain. This CDR3 has 13 residues. In germline, CDR1 is SGHTA, CDR2 FQGTGA. CDR3 nucleotide sequence: TGTGCCAGCAGCCTAACGGCGAACACTGAAGCTTTCTTT. Translating it yields CASSLTANTEAFF.

The chain joins TRBV27 to TRBJ2-7; TRBD1 agrees at 7 bases. V trimming: 4 bases; J trimming: 3 bases; junction bases outside the gene matches: 9. The germline V gene encodes CDR1 MNHEY and CDR2 SMNVEV (reference sequence). The CDR3 is 15 amino acids. CDR3 in amino acids: CASSSSKTGIYEQYF. CDR3 DNA sequence: TGTGCCAGCAGTTCTTCAAAGACAGGGATCTACGAGCAGTACTTC.

This CDR3 is CASSFPPGQDTYEQYF. The CDR3 DNA reads as TGTGCCAGCAGCTTTCCCCCGGGACAGGATACCTACGAGCAGTACTTC. This chain connects TRBV7-9 to TRBJ2-7, with TRBD1 identical over 8 bases. The germline gives CDR1 SEHNR, CDR2 FQNEAQ (reference sequence). Losses at the gene ends were 3 bases for V and 2 bases for J; bases not matched to a gene: 9. The CDR3 contains 16 residues.

The chain combines TRBV7-2 with TRBJ2-7; D is unclear. V lost 5 bases and J 7 bases, leaving 15 bases between the germline ends. CDR1 and CDR2 (germline): SGHTA, FQGNSA. This CDR3 has 13 residues. The chain's CDR3 is CASSPWTLGEQYF. DNA of the CDR3: TGTGCCAGCAGCCCCTGGACCCTAGGGGAGCAGTACTTC.

The CDR3 region has the DNA TGTGCCAGCTCTGTAGGCCCCCGCCAGCGATCCGGAAGAGACAGGGATTCCAACGTCCTGACTTTC. Translating gives CASSVGPRQRSGRDRDSNVLTF. The J gene is TRBJ2-6, the V gene TRBV28; 7 nucleotides line up with TRBD1. Unmatched junction bases numbered 33, after V lost 8 bases and J lost 8 bases. This CDR3 comprises 22 residues. The germline V gene has CDR1 MDHEN and CDR2 SYDVKM.

For the CDR3, the DNA is TGCGCCAGCAGCCTTGGGACTAGCGGGACTCTGTACTTC. It is translated as CASSLGTSGTLYF. This chain links TRBV10-1 with TRBJ2-7; TRBD2 matches at 13 bases. V gave up 6 bases and J gave up 12 bases; unmatched junction bases: 8. Looked up from germline, CDR1 is WNHNN and CDR2 is SYGVQD (reference sequence). This CDR3 spans 13 amino acids.

The chain employs TRBV11-2 and TRBJ2-5; 8 nucleotides agree with TRBD1. The DNA end is a closer match to TRBJ2-7, so the J assignment may be wrong. CDR3 length equals 17 residues. The germline V gene has CDR1 SGHAT and CDR2 FQNNGV. The CDR3 nucleotides read TGTGCCAGCAGCTTAGGCCCCACCGGACAGGGCTTCTACGAGCAGTACTTC. Translated: CASSLGPTGQGFYEQYF.

The chain recombines TRBV29-1 with TRBJ2-7; D not resolved. This CDR3 has 14 amino acids. Germline V gene sequence: CDR1 SQVTM, CDR2 ANQGSEA. Trimming pared 6 bases from V and 0 bases from J, leaving 15 bases between. The CDR3 bases are TGCAGCGTCACTCACACCGGGTCCTCCTACGAGCAGTACTTC. Amino acid sequence: CSVTHTGSSYEQYF.

The V call is TRBV7-8, the J call TRBJ2-5; 9 nucleotides match TRBD1. The CDR3 loop spans 20 amino acids. The trim removed 2 bases at V and 1 base at J, leaving 17 bases unmatched. CDR1 and CDR2 (germline): SGHVS, FQNEAQ. This CDR3 reads CASSLPGQGSPRMPQETQYF. CDR3 nucleotide sequence: TGTGCCAGCAGCTTACCGGGACAGGGATCCCCTCGGATGCCCCAAGAGACCCAGTACTTC.

The chain joins TRBV11-3 to TRBJ1-3; 7 nucleotides agree with TRBD1. The CDR3 spans 16 residues. Germline assignment: CDR1 SGHNT and CDR2 YENEEA. V lost 4 bases and J lost 4; bases outside the gene matches: 10. The CDR3 spells CASSSSDRTIGNTIYF. The CDR3 coding sequence is TGTGCCAGCAGCTCCTCGGACAGGACGATCGGAAACACCATATATTTT.

The V and J genes are TRBV11-2 and TRBJ2-5, with 7 bases fitting TRBD1. Germline V gene sequence: CDR1 SGHAT, CDR2 FQNNGV. J gave up 4 bases and V 3 bases, and 2 bases lay outside the gene matches. The CDR3 contains 13 residues. The CDR3 protein is CASSFEGAETQYF. The CDR3 DNA is TGTGCCAGCAGCTTTGAGGGGGCAGAGACCCAGTACTTC.

This sequence joins TRBV5-5 and TRBJ1-3; a weak D match, TRBD1 (6 bases). Trimming shortened V by 4 bases and J by 1 base, and 12 bases separated the two germline ends. The CDR3 runs 15 residues. Germline lookup yields CDR1 SGHKS and CDR2 YYEKEE (reference sequence). This CDR3 reads CASSIDRFSGNTIYF. In DNA form, the CDR3 reads TGTGCCAGCAGCATCGACAGGTTTTCTGGAAACACCATATATTTT.

The J gene is TRBJ1-5, the V gene TRBV9; the match to TRBD1 covers 7 bases. The V gene's germline CDR1 is SGDLS and CDR2 YYNGEE. This CDR3 has 16 residues. J lost 2 bases, V lost 0 bases, and 5 bases had no gene match. The CDR3 nucleotides read TGTGCCAGCAGCGTAGGGGGAACAGGGGGCAATCAGCCCCAGCATTTT. It translates to CASSVGGTGGNQPQHF.

J is TRBJ1-1 and V is TRBV7-9; tentatively, D is TRBD1 (5 bases). From germline, CDR1 is SEHNR and CDR2 FQNEAQ (reference sequence). V was clipped by 4 bases and J by 1 base, with 10 bases between them. The CDR3 spans 14 residues. The CDR3 spells CASSSGPANTEAFF. CDR3 sequence (DNA): TGTGCCAGCAGCTCGGGACCGGCGAACACTGAAGCTTTCTTT.

V and J are TRBV19 and TRBJ1-1; 9 bases are shared with TRBD1. Germline values: CDR1 LNHDA, CDR2 SQIVND (reference sequence). J lost 4 bases, V lost 7 bases, and 7 bases had no gene match. The CDR3 extends over 14 amino acids. The CDR3 region has the DNA TGTGCCAGTAAGAGGACAGGGGATCTCACTGAAGCTTTCTTT. Residues: CASKRTGDLTEAFF.

V is TRBV7-9 and J is TRBJ2-7, with TRBD1 matching over 7 bases. The CDR3 consists of 16 residues. V gave up 3 bases and J gave up 5 bases; unmatched junction bases: 13. Looked up from germline, CDR1 is SEHNR and CDR2 is FQNEAQ (reference sequence). CDR3 loop: CASSFKAMTGFDEQYF. CDR3 DNA sequence: TGTGCCAGCAGCTTCAAAGCAATGACAGGGTTCGACGAGCAGTACTTC.

In DNA, the CDR3 is TGCGCCAGCAGCCAAGATGAATTAGCCTACAATGAGCAGTTCTTC. It translates to CASSQDELAYNEQFF. The V and J genes are TRBV4-1 and TRBJ2-1; D is uncertain. This CDR3 is 15 amino acids long. V gave up 0 bases and J gave up 2 bases, with 8 bases separating them. Germline values: CDR1 MGHRA, CDR2 YSYEKL.

The V and J genes are TRBV14 and TRBJ2-7; 9 bases agree with TRBD1. V was pared by 6 bases and J by 0 bases, with 9 bases of the junction left unmatched. The CDR3 length is 16 residues. CDR1 is SGHDN, CDR2 FVKESK, per germline. The CDR3, as DNA: TGTGCCAGCAGACGCGGGGGACAGGGTAGCTCCTACGAGCAGTACTTC. The encoded protein is CASRRGGQGSSYEQYF.

The J gene is TRBJ2-7, the V gene TRBV14, with TRBD1 matching 10 bases. This CDR3 contains 14 residues. The germline CDR1 and CDR2 sequences are SGHDN and FVKESK. Trimming at V came to 6 bases and at J to 2 bases, leaving 4 bases not matched to a gene. The CDR3 is CASRATGGPYEQYF. The DNA of the CDR3 is TGTGCCAGCAGGGCGACAGGGGGCCCCTACGAGCAGTACTTC.

The chain has TRBV9 and TRBJ2-3; D ambiguous. This CDR3 contains 16 residues. Per the germline V gene, CDR1 is SGDLS and CDR2 is YYNGEE. V was cut by 0 bases and J by 2 bases, with 13 bases left in between. CDR3 sequence (DNA): TGTGCCAGCAGCGTAGAGGACGGATCGTTCACAGATACGCAGTATTTT. Protein: CASSVEDGSFTDTQYF.

The chain employs TRBV2 and TRBJ2-1, with unresolved D. Germline lookup yields CDR1 SNHLY and CDR2 FYNNEI. The CDR3 sequence is 16 residues long. Trimming left V 10 bases short and J 1 base short, with 20 bases between. The CDR3 nucleotides are TGTGCCATCCGCCCCCTCTTTACGTCTTCCTACAATGAGCAGTTCTTC. Amino acid sequence: CAIRPLFTSSYNEQFF.

The chain has TRBV14 and TRBJ2-6; tentatively, D is TRBD2 (6 bases). Trimming took 4 bases from V and 0 from J, leaving 19 bases between them. The CDR3 covers 19 residues. The germline V gene has CDR1 SGHDN and CDR2 FVKESK. As DNA, the CDR3 is TGTGCCAGCAGCCCGGGGACGGGGGAACCTTACTCTGGGGCCAACGTCCTGACTTTC. Protein: CASSPGTGEPYSGANVLTF.

The chain employs TRBV7-8 and TRBJ2-5, with D perhaps matching TRBD1 (5 bases). Trimming shortened V by 1 base and J by 5 bases, and 11 bases separated the two germline ends. Germline V lookup: CDR1 SGHVS, CDR2 FQNEAQ. CDR3 size: 14 residues. The CDR3 bases are TGTGCCAGCAGCTTAGAAGCAGGGATGGAGACCCAGTACTTC. Protein: CASSLEAGMETQYF.

This chain uses TRBV11-2 with TRBJ2-3, with 10 positions matching TRBD1. Germline V gene lookup returns CDR1 SGHAT and CDR2 FQNNGV. The junction had 9 bases not matched to a gene; V was cut back by 5 bases and J by 4 bases. The CDR3 is 16 amino acids. CDR3: CASSPEGQGLADTQYF. The CDR3 DNA is TGTGCCAGCAGCCCAGAGGGACAGGGGCTGGCAGATACGCAGTATTTT.

This rearrangement joins TRBV6-5 to TRBJ1-2; D is perhaps TRBD1 (5 bases). Trimming pared 2 bases from V and 2 bases from J, leaving 12 bases between. Germline-derived CDR1 and CDR2 are MNHEY and SVGAGI. The CDR3 loop spans 15 amino acids. The CDR3 nucleotides read TGTGCCAGCAGTTACAGTCCGGGACGAAACTATGGCTACACCTTC. It yields the protein CASSYSPGRNYGYTF.

The genes are TRBV10-2 and TRBJ2-7; 7 bases align to TRBD1. Germline V lookup: CDR1 WSHSY, CDR2 SAAADI. The CDR3 runs to 14 residues. With 4 bases clipped from V and 5 bases from J, the junction kept 8 bases outside the gene matches. The DNA for the CDR3 is TGCGCCAGCAGTGCGACAGGGCCGGAACACGAGCAGTACTTC. This sequence encodes CASSATGPEHEQYF.

This chain connects TRBV7-2 to TRBJ2-3; 8 bases line up with TRBD1. Germline CDR1 is SGHTA and CDR2 is FQGNSA. The trim removed 2 bases at V and 3 bases at J, leaving 13 bases unmatched. The CDR3 is made up of 18 amino acids. The CDR3 is CASSLNRRTGSITDTQYF. The CDR3 DNA is TGTGCCAGCAGCTTAAACCGCCGGACAGGGAGTATTACAGATACGCAGTATTTT.

CDR3: CASSLLGGRGTYEQYF. The CDR3 coding sequence is TGTGCCAGCAGCTTATTGGGCGGGAGAGGAACCTACGAGCAGTACTTC. The J gene is TRBJ2-7, the V gene TRBV11-2; 7 bases align to TRBD2. Trimming at V came to 2 bases and at J to 2 bases, leaving 9 bases not matched to a gene. CDR3 size: 16 residues. Germline assignment: CDR1 SGHAT and CDR2 FQNNGV. Drawing the rest from reference TRBV11-2 and TRBJ2-7, the complete variable domain is EAGVAQSPRYKIIEKRQSVAFWCNPISGHATLYWYQQILGQGPKLLIQFQNNGVVDDSQLPKDRFSAERLKGVDSTLKIQPAKLEDSAVYLCASSLLGGRGTYEQYFGPGTRLTVT.